A single sample gave rise to the 26 T cell receptor beta chains below, sequenced in a study of blood T cells in healthy people across ages (dated by TCRdb to between 2015 and 2016). Library creation used 5' RACE. This sample was sequenced with an Illumina HiSeq 2500. A second about 6 to 11 cycle PCR used a sample-barcoded 5' primer and a J-beta primer mix. TCRdb trimmed the raw reads at Q25, called clones with MiXCR and kept productive beta chains. Each entry merges the rows of one CDR3 protein and shows their most common DNA and genes. The sample table records 850,000 or so distinct CDR3 sequences; 25% to 35% of these occur just once. Clones ranked in the top ten supply roughly 17% of the sample. Sequencing was carried out using blood. These TCRs come from a woman at least 80 years old in good health.

V is TRBV6-5 and J is TRBJ1-3; D possibly corresponds to TRBD1 (6 bases). The germline V gene has CDR1 MNHEY and CDR2 SVGAGI. This CDR3 has 17 amino acids. V was trimmed by 2 bases and J by 2 bases, leaving 16 bases between them. CDR3 amino acids: CASSYTGQKLPGNTIYF. In DNA form, the CDR3 reads TGTGCCAGCAGTTACACGGGACAAAAGCTTCCTGGAAACACCATATATTTT.

In this sample, this clonotype turned up many times. The rearrangement joins TRBV20-1 to TRBJ2-4, with TRBD2 matching over 9 bases. The junction had 12 bases not matched to a gene; V was cut back by 6 bases and J by 9 bases. In germline, CDR1 is DFQATT, CDR2 SNEGSKA (reference sequence). The CDR3 loop spans 14 amino acids. CDR3 in DNA: TGCAGTGCCGGTCCCGGGACTAGCAGCGGCATTCAGTACTTC. Protein: CSAGPGTSSGIQYF.

This clonotype was picked up many times. J is TRBJ1-2 and V is TRBV28; TRBD1 aligns across 8 bases. V gave up 5 bases and J gave up 8 bases; unmatched junction bases: 7. This CDR3 contains 13 residues. The germline gives CDR1 MDHEN, CDR2 SYDVKM. The CDR3 DNA reads TGTGCCAGCAGTCGACAGGGGCGCTACGGCTACACCTTC. Its protein is CASSRQGRYGYTF.

This clonotype was recorded once. A much larger clonotype is one base distant, so this may be a read error. The J gene is TRBJ2-6, the V gene TRBV2; TRBD1 or TRBD2 may be the D gene (5 bases each). The V end lost 2 bases, the J end lost 8 bases, and 16 bases lay between the germline ends. The germline V gene has CDR1 SNHLY and CDR2 FYNNEI. The CDR3 runs to 16 residues. The CDR3 sequence is CASSERWDRRTNVLTF. The CDR3 DNA reads as TGTGCCAGCAGTGAAAGGTGGGACCGCCGAACCAACGTCCTGACTTTC.

The chain couples TRBV7-9 to TRBJ1-2; D is possibly TRBD1 (6 bases). Trimming removed 4 bases at V and 2 bases at J, with 14 bases between. This CDR3 comprises 15 residues. Germline V CDR1 and CDR2: SEHNR, FQNEAQ (reference sequence). The CDR3 sequence is CASSSGAGSNYGYTF. For the CDR3, the DNA is TGTGCCAGCAGCTCGGGGGCAGGGTCCAACTATGGCTACACCTTC. The full variable domain, completed using reference TRBV7-9 and TRBJ1-2, is DTGVSQNPRHKITKRGQNVTFRCDPISEHNRLYWYRQTLGQGPEFLTYFQNEAQLEKSRLLSDRFSAERPKGSFSTLEIQRTEQGDSAMYLCASSSGAGSNYGYTFGSGTRLTVV.

This clonotype was recorded many times. The chain is built from TRBV2 and TRBJ2-7; perhaps TRBD2 as D (7 bases). This CDR3 has 14 amino acids. The V gene lost 3 bases and the J gene lost 4 bases, with 13 bases spanning the gap. CDR1 is SNHLY and CDR2 is FYNNEI in the germline V gene. DNA of the CDR3: TGTGCCAGCAGTGAGGGGGGGCCTCCTTACGAGCAGTACTTC. This sequence encodes CASSEGGPPYEQYF. Looking up the rest from reference TRBV2 and TRBJ2-7 gives the full variable domain: EPEVTQTPSHQVTQMGQEVILRCVPISNHLYFYWYRQILGQKVEFLVSFYNNEISEKSEIFDDQFSVERPDGSNFTLKIRSTKLEDSAMYFCASSEGGPPYEQYFGPGTRLTVT.

As regards this clonotype: A much more abundant neighbour one base away suggests this may be a read error. The gene calls are TRBV12-3 or TRBV12-4 and TRBJ2-7, with D possibly TRBD1 on 6 matching bases. The CDR3 spans 14 residues. CDR3 bases: TGTGCCAGCAGTTTAGCGGGGGCTTCCTACGAGAAGTACTTC. Translated, it gives CASSLAGASYEKYF.

There are many counts of this clonotype. The V and J genes are TRBV7-2 and TRBJ2-7; D is uncertain. Germline values: CDR1 SGHTA, CDR2 FQGNSA. The CDR3 length is 12 residues. Trimming shortened V by 3 bases and J by 6 bases, and 9 bases separated the two germline ends. The DNA for the CDR3 is TGTGCCAGCAGCTTTGGCGCGTTCGAGCAGTACTTC. It encodes CASSFGAFEQYF.

This clonotype was counted many times. The V and J genes are TRBV7-2 and TRBJ2-5, with D unclear. The CDR3 contains 13 residues. From germline, CDR1 is SGHTA and CDR2 FQGNSA. The V gene lost 1 base and the J gene lost 3 bases, with 6 bases spanning the gap. The CDR3 loop reads CASSLDLEETQYF. The CDR3 DNA sequence: TGTGCCAGCAGCTTAGACTTGGAAGAGACCCAGTACTTC.

This clonotype was detected only a few times. The CDR3 nucleotides are TGTGCCAGCAGCTTGGGCGGAATATGGGGCTACACCTTC. Translation gives CASSLGGIWGYTF. The chain is built from TRBV7-9 and TRBJ1-2; D not resolved. The CDR3 covers 13 residues. V lost 3 bases, J lost 8 bases, and 13 bases lay in between. In germline, CDR1 is SEHNR, CDR2 FQNEAQ (reference sequence).

In its sample, this clonotype was seen many times. This chain links TRBV10-3 with TRBJ2-6; D is undetermined. The CDR3 spans 14 residues. Per germline, CDR1 ENHRY and CDR2 SYGVKD. V dropped 3 bases and J dropped 4 bases, with 7 bases sitting between them. In DNA form, the CDR3 reads TGTGCCATCAGTGAAGGGTCCGGGGCCAACGTCCTGACTTTC. Translating gives CAISEGSGANVLTF.

This clonotype was counted many times. The chain employs TRBV5-5 and TRBJ2-5; 8 nucleotides agree with TRBD1. Germline loops: CDR1 SGHKS, CDR2 YYEKEE (reference sequence). The trim removed 4 bases at V and 4 bases at J, leaving 18 bases unmatched. The CDR3 has 18 amino acids. The CDR3 loop is CASSLHPRGRERGETQYF. CDR3 DNA sequence: TGTGCCAGCAGCCTCCACCCCAGGGGGCGCGAAAGGGGAGAGACCCAGTACTTC.

This clonotype appeared a few times. A read error may be the cause here, since a much bigger clone is one base away. The genes are TRBV3-1 and TRBJ2-7; D might be TRBD1 (5 bases). Germline V gives CDR1 LGHDT, CDR2 YNNKEL (reference sequence). Deletions cut 7 bases from V and 12 bases from J, with 22 bases between. The CDR3 runs to 13 residues. The CDR3 loop reads CASNSKTASRVYF. CDR3 sequence (DNA): TGTGCCAGCAACTCCAAAACGGCGTCCAGGGTGTACTTC.

Only a few counts were recorded for this clonotype. The J gene is TRBJ1-2, the V gene TRBV6-2 or TRBV6-3; perhaps TRBD1 as D (5 bases). Germline V lookup: CDR1 MNHEY, CDR2 SVGEGT. The CDR3 is made up of 14 amino acids. The V and J ends lost 0 bases and 8 bases respectively, with 13 bases between them. The CDR3: CASSYSGQEGGYTF. The CDR3, as DNA: TGTGCCAGCAGTTACTCAGGACAAGAGGGAGGCTACACCTTC.

This clonotype was observed a few times. A much bigger clone sits one base away, suggesting this may be a read error. The genes are TRBV5-6 and TRBJ2-7; 7 positions match TRBD2. The J call may be in error: the DNA end matches TRBJ2-4 better. Per germline, CDR1 SGHDT and CDR2 YYEEEE. The CDR3 extends over 15 amino acids. CDR3 nucleotide sequence: TGTGCCAGCAGCACTTTTGGGACTAAGGAAAACATTCAGTACTTC. Its protein is CASSTFGTKENIQYF.

This clonotype was detected a few times. CDR3 nucleotide sequence: TGTGCCAGCAGTTACTTACTAGCGGGAGGTACTGAGCAGTTCTTC. Translation: CASSYLLAGGTEQFF. V and J are TRBV6-6 and TRBJ2-1; 12 nucleotides agree with TRBD2. V shed 1 base, J shed 9 bases, and the junction held 4 bases outside the gene matches. The CDR3 is made up of 15 amino acids. CDR1 and CDR2 from the germline V gene are MNHNY and SVGAGI (reference sequence).

Concerning this clonotype itself: A junction boundary mismatches the germline segment, possibly from a read error. The chain couples TRBV18 to TRBJ2-5; perhaps TRBD1 as D (5 bases). The DNA end is a closer match to TRBJ2-7, so the J assignment may be wrong. This CDR3 contains 16 residues. Germline CDR1 and CDR2: KGHSH and LQKENI. The CDR3 nucleotides are TGTGCCGGCTCACCAATCGACCAGGGATCGGCCTACGAGCAGTACTTC. It yields the protein CAGSPIDQGSAYEQYF.

In this sample, this clonotype turned up many times. V usage is TRBV12-3 or TRBV12-4 and J usage is TRBJ1-1; D is uncertain. Between the trimmed V and J ends, which lost 0 bases and 0 bases, there was a span of 5 bases. The CDR3 loop spans 14 amino acids. CDR3 sequence (DNA): TGTGCCAGCAGTTTAGCCTATTTGAACACTGAAGCTTTCTTT. Its translation: CASSLAYLNTEAFF.

The sample holds many counts of this clonotype. The V call is TRBV4-3, the J call TRBJ2-5, with TRBD1 matching over 8 bases. The germline CDR1 and CDR2 sequences are LGHNA and YSLEER. The CDR3 is made up of 14 amino acids. The V and J ends lost 0 bases and 13 bases, in that order; junction bases with no gene match: 10. The CDR3, as DNA: TGCGCCAGCAGCCAAGATGTCTCCAGGGGGCAAGTGTACTTC. It yields the protein CASSQDVSRGQVYF.

The chain carries TRBV7-3 and TRBJ2-3; unclear D gene. CDR1 and CDR2 from the germline V gene are SGHTA and FQGTGA. V dropped 2 bases and J dropped 3 bases, with 18 bases sitting between them. CDR3 length: 17 residues. The CDR3 region has the DNA TGTGCCAGCAGCTTAGCGCTACCCCTGAACGTGACAGATACGCAGTATTTT. Its protein product is CASSLALPLNVTDTQYF.

The table lists this clonotype with many counts. The gene calls are TRBV7-9 and TRBJ2-5; D is undetermined. Trimming stripped 6 bases from V and 5 bases from J, with 13 bases between. Germline V gene data show CDR1 as SEHNR and CDR2 as FQNEAQ (reference sequence). CDR3 size: 13 residues. In nucleotides, the CDR3 is TGTGCCAGCAGTCCTTCTGTAGGGGAGACCCAGTACTTC. Encoded protein: CASSPSVGETQYF.

The J gene is TRBJ1-1, the V gene TRBV2, with D tentatively TRBD1 (5 bases). Trimming took off 4 bases at V and 7 bases at J, with 7 bases between the two ends. The germline V gene has CDR1 SNHLY and CDR2 FYNNEI. The CDR3 is 11 residues long. This CDR3 reads CASSAGDEAFF. CDR3 nucleotide sequence: TGTGCCAGCAGTGCGGGGGATGAAGCTTTCTTT.

In this sample, this clonotype turned up a few times. This chain uses TRBV14 with TRBJ1-1, with D unclear. The germline gives CDR1 SGHDN, CDR2 FVKESK. Trimming cost V 4 bases and J 5 bases, with 11 bases left between them. The CDR3 covers 13 residues. The CDR3 sequence is CASSRQFTTEAFF. The CDR3, as DNA: TGTGCCAGCAGCCGTCAATTCACAACTGAAGCTTTCTTT.

This clonotype appeared a few times. A much bigger clone sits one base away, suggesting this may be a read error. The chain employs TRBV20-1 and TRBJ2-1, with 11 bases lining up with TRBD2. Judging by the DNA end, TRBJ2-7 fits better; the J call may be wrong. This CDR3 has 18 residues. Germline CDR1 and CDR2: DFQATT and SNEGSKA (reference sequence). CDR3 sequence (DNA): TGCAGTGCTAGACTTACTAGCGGGGGTATCAGCTCCTACAATGAGCAGTACTTC. It is translated as CSARLTSGGISSYNEQYF.

Of note for this clonotype: Since a much larger clone is just one base distant, this may be a read error. The genes are TRBV11-2 and TRBJ2-7; 11 bases are shared with TRBD2. V gave up 0 bases and J gave up 7 bases; unmatched junction bases: 26. Germline V gene sequence: CDR1 SGHAT, CDR2 FQNNGV. The CDR3 covers 22 residues. CDR3 DNA sequence: TGTGCCAGCAGCTTAGAGGGTCGTTGGGTAGCGGGGGGGGCGGCCTCCTACAATGAGCAGTACTTC. It translates to CASSLEGRWVAGGAASYNEQYF.

This clonotype was seen ten or more times. CDR3 in DNA: TGTGCCAGCAGGACCGCTGGGGGACAGACATACAATGAGCAGTTCTTC. It yields the protein CASRTAGGQTYNEQFF. The chain uses TRBV28 and TRBJ2-1; 7 bases are a match to TRBD1. The germline CDR1 and CDR2 sequences are MDHEN and SYDVKM. The CDR3 covers 16 residues. V trimming: 6 bases; J trimming: 4 bases; junction bases outside the gene matches: 12.